These 14 T cell receptor beta chains came from one sample sequenced in a study of blood T cell repertoires in COVID-19. Repertoires were generated with immunoSEQ multiplex PCR, while TCRdb's copy carries only in-frame clones and drops some. The sample records 200,000 to 250,000 clones, approximately 86% being singletons. Sequencing was carried out using peripheral blood. The receptors were sampled from an elderly woman with acute or convalescent COVID-19.

The chain employs TRBV9 and TRBJ1-4, with a weak D call TRBD1 (5 bases). The germline CDR1 and CDR2 sequences are SGDLS and YYNGEE. V dropped 6 bases and J dropped 8 bases, with 14 bases sitting between them. CDR3 length: 13 amino acids. The CDR3 protein is CASKGQGKEKLFF. CDR3 sequence (DNA): TGTGCCAGCAAGGGGCAGGGTAAAGAAAAACTGTTTTTT.

The genes are TRBV7-2 and TRBJ1-6, with 8 bases aligning to TRBD1. J lost 9 bases, V lost 3 bases, and 4 bases had no gene match. This CDR3 has 14 residues. Germline-derived CDR1 and CDR2 are SGHTA and FQGNSA. The CDR3 bases are TGTGCCAGCAGCTTTCGGACAGGGTCTTCACCCCTCCACTTT. It specifies CASSFRTGSSPLHF. Together with reference TRBV7-2 and TRBJ1-6, the CDR3 gives the full variable domain: GAGVSQSPSNKVTEKGKDVELRCDPISGHTALYWYRQSLGQGLEFLIYFQGNSAPDKSGLPSDRFSAERTGGSVSTLTIQRTQQEDSAVYLCASSFRTGSSPLHFGNGTRLTVT.

This chain links TRBV5-1 with TRBJ1-2, with 8 bases aligning to TRBD1. The CDR3 extends over 16 amino acids. The germline gives CDR1 SGHRS, CDR2 YFSETQ. V gave up 0 bases and J gave up 4 bases; unmatched junction bases: 8. CDR3 loop: CASSLGDRGKGYGYTF. The CDR3 nucleotides read TGCGCCAGCAGCTTGGGTGACAGGGGCAAGGGCTATGGCTACACCTTC.

This chain uses TRBV7-3 with TRBJ2-2; tentative D call: TRBD1 (6 bases). The CDR3 runs to 15 residues. The germline V gene has CDR1 SGHTA and CDR2 FQGTGA. V was trimmed by 5 bases and J by 3 bases, leaving 13 bases between them. The CDR3 here is CASSPAGADTGELFF. CDR3 DNA sequence: TGTGCCAGCAGCCCCGCAGGGGCGGACACCGGGGAGCTGTTTTTT.

The J gene is TRBJ2-5, the V gene TRBV27; 7 nucleotides agree with TRBD2. The J segment lost 7 bases and the V segment lost 0 bases, leaving 14 bases of the junction unmatched. The CDR3 is 17 residues long. Germline values: CDR1 MNHEY, CDR2 SMNVEV (reference sequence). CDR3 loop: CASSLSAGVGSSGTQYF. CDR3 sequence (DNA): TGTGCCAGCAGTTTATCGGCGGGGGTCGGGAGTTCGGGGACCCAGTACTTC.

The chain links TRBV2 to TRBJ2-7; 7 nucleotides match TRBD1. This CDR3 is built from 15 residues. V gave up 8 bases and J gave up 6 bases; unmatched junction bases: 16. Per germline, CDR1 SNHLY and CDR2 FYNNEI. DNA for the CDR3: TGTGCCAGCGTACCGGGACAGACGATATCGGGCGAGCAGTACTTC. Its protein product is CASVPGQTISGEQYF.

The chain has TRBV7-2 and TRBJ1-1; tentative D call: TRBD1 (6 bases). In germline, CDR1 is SGHTA, CDR2 FQGNSA. V dropped 0 bases and J dropped 1 base, with 9 bases sitting between them. The CDR3 extends over 15 amino acids. DNA of the CDR3: TGTGCCAGCAGCTTAGCGGGACAAAGGAACACTGAAGCTTTCTTT. Protein: CASSLAGQRNTEAFF.

This chain joins TRBV11-2 and TRBJ1-2; D gene unclear. Trimming removed 8 bases at V and 4 bases at J, with 17 bases between. This CDR3 has 14 residues. CDR1 is SGHAT, CDR2 FQNNGV, per germline. This CDR3 is CASATYGGSYGYTF. The CDR3 bases are TGTGCCAGCGCTACTTACGGCGGTTCCTATGGCTACACCTTC.

This rearrangement joins TRBV6-2 or TRBV6-3 to TRBJ2-7, with 12 nucleotides matching TRBD2. V was pared by 2 bases and J by 0 bases, with 8 bases of the junction left unmatched. Germline CDR1 reads MNHEY; CDR2 reads SVGEGT. This CDR3 contains 18 residues. This CDR3 reads CASSYTTSGGPYSYEQYF. CDR3 coding DNA: TGTGCCAGCAGTTACACAACTAGCGGGGGGCCTTACTCCTACGAGCAGTACTTC.

This chain joins TRBV28 and TRBJ2-6; D is perhaps TRBD2 (5 bases). The ends were cut back, 10 bases at V and 2 bases at J, with 15 bases in the middle. CDR3 length equals 15 residues. Germline assignment: CDR1 MDHEN and CDR2 SYDVKM. CDR3 coding DNA: TGTGCCACCGCGGTGGGAGAAACTGGGGCCAACGTCCTGACTTTC. This gives the protein CATAVGETGANVLTF.

The genes are TRBV7-9 and TRBJ2-7; no clear D gene. V dropped 1 base and J dropped 5 bases, with 6 bases sitting between them. The CDR3 has 12 residues. CDR1 and CDR2 (germline): SEHNR, FQNEAQ (reference sequence). CDR3 sequence: CASSLVQNEQYF. As DNA, the CDR3 is TGTGCCAGCAGCTTAGTACAGAACGAGCAGTACTTC.

This clone was counted a single time. The V gene is TRBV7-9, the J gene TRBJ1-2; maybe TRBD1 (5 bases). The CDR3 extends over 14 amino acids. The germline CDR1 and CDR2 sequences are SEHNR and FQNEAQ (reference sequence). The V end lost 1 base, the J end lost 8 bases, and 14 bases lay between the germline ends. The CDR3 region has the DNA TGTGCCAGCAGCTTAGAGGCAGGGCTTGGAGGCTACACCTTC. Translated: CASSLEAGLGGYTF. Filled out from reference TRBV7-9 and TRBJ1-2, the complete variable domain reads DTGVSQNPRHKITKRGQNVTFRCDPISEHNRLYWYRQTLGQGPEFLTYFQNEAQLEKSRLLSDRFSAERPKGSFSTLEIQRTEQGDSAMYLCASSLEAGLGGYTFGSGTRLTVV.

The rearrangement uses TRBV2 and TRBJ1-2; a weak D match, TRBD1 (5 bases). CDR3 length equals 15 residues. V lost 1 base and J lost 8, with 17 bases in between. The germline gives CDR1 SNHLY, CDR2 FYNNEI. The CDR3 sequence: CASSEGVGEAWGYTF. In DNA form, the CDR3 reads TGTGCCAGCAGTGAAGGGGTAGGGGAGGCATGGGGCTACACCTTC.

This chain joins TRBV15 and TRBJ2-6; 10 positions agree with TRBD1. Germline CDR1 is LNHNV and CDR2 is YYDKDF (reference sequence). The ends lost 7 bases at V and 13 bases at J; junction bases unmatched: 7. This CDR3 is built from 13 residues. The chain's CDR3 is CATTPTGGWVLTF. The CDR3 nucleotides read TGTGCCACCACTCCGACAGGGGGCTGGGTCCTGACTTTC.